This passage covers 23 T cell receptor beta chains from one sample sequenced in a study of blood T cell repertoires in COVID-19. Libraries were prepared by immunoSEQ multiplex PCR; TCRdb keeps only in-frame clonotypes and omits some of them. The repertoire holds 26,000 or so clones, with roughly 70% as singletons. Sequencing was performed on peripheral blood. These receptors all stem from a man aged 55 to 69 with active or convalescent COVID-19.

The rearrangement joins TRBV19 to TRBJ2-3; 16 nucleotides align to TRBD2. Germline CDR1 reads LNHDA; CDR2 reads SQIVND (reference sequence). The CDR3 spans 20 residues. With 2 bases clipped from V and 1 base from J, the junction kept 9 bases outside the gene matches. CDR3 loop: CASSIRAGTSGGAGTDTQYF. For the CDR3, the DNA is TGTGCCAGTAGTATAAGGGCCGGGACTAGCGGGGGGGCCGGCACAGATACGCAGTATTTT.

The V call is TRBV5-1, the J call TRBJ2-2; 9 nucleotides match TRBD1. CDR1 is SGHRS, CDR2 YFSETQ, per germline. The CDR3 consists of 14 residues. V shed 7 bases and J 5 bases; nucleotides not matched to a gene: 6. DNA of the CDR3: TGCGCCAGCCTGAGGGGACAGGGTACCGGGGAGCTGTTTTTT. Its translation is CASLRGQGTGELFF. The full variable domain, in which reference TRBV5-1 and TRBJ2-2 provide the parts outside the CDR3, is KAGVTQTPRYLIKTRGQQVTLSCSPISGHRSVSWYQQTPGQGLQFLFEYFSETQRNKGNFPGRFSGRQFSNSRSEMNVSTLELGDSALYLCASLRGQGTGELFFGEGSRLTVL.

The V gene is TRBV5-1, the J gene TRBJ2-3; tentative D call: TRBD2 (5 bases). Trimming cost V 7 bases and J 4 bases, with 13 bases left between them. CDR1 SGHRS and CDR2 YFSETQ come from the germline V gene. The CDR3 extends over 13 amino acids. The DNA for the CDR3 is TGCGCCAGCGGACTCCGCAGCCCAGATACGCAGTATTTT. It encodes CASGLRSPDTQYF.

The chain combines TRBV5-6 with TRBJ2-7; TRBD1 might be the D (6 bases). Deletions cut 3 bases from V and 3 bases from J, with 10 bases between. The CDR3 length is 13 residues. The germline V gene encodes CDR1 SGHDT and CDR2 YYEEEE. Here the CDR3 reads CASSSRDNYEQYF. CDR3 DNA sequence: TGTGCCAGCAGCTCCCGGGACAACTACGAGCAGTACTTC.

Only a few counts were recorded for this clone. The chain recombines TRBV7-6 with TRBJ1-3; a weak D match, TRBD1 (6 bases). The V end lost 4 bases, the J end lost 0 bases, and 13 bases lay between the germline ends. Germline V lookup: CDR1 SGHVS, CDR2 FNYEAQ. CDR3 length equals 16 residues. CDR3 nucleotides: TGTGCCAGCAGCTCCGAACAGGGCTTCTCTGGAAACACCATATATTTT. It specifies CASSSEQGFSGNTIYF.

In this sample, this clone turned up once. The V call is TRBV6-1, the J call TRBJ1-5; 7 positions agree with TRBD1. CDR3 length: 16 residues. From germline, CDR1 is MNHNS and CDR2 SASEGT. The V segment lost 2 bases and the J segment 0 bases; nucleotides outside the gene matches: 4. The CDR3 region has the DNA TGTGCCAGCAGTGAAATGGGACAGTATAGCAATCAGCCCCAGCATTTT. It translates to CASSEMGQYSNQPQHF.

This clone came up a few times. The V gene is TRBV9, the J gene TRBJ1-3; no firm D call. Germline CDR1 and CDR2: SGDLS and YYNGEE. This CDR3 has 15 amino acids. Trimming stripped 4 bases from V and 0 bases from J, with 11 bases between. CDR3 sequence: CASSSDTLSGNTIYF. The CDR3 region has the DNA TGTGCCAGCAGCTCCGACACCCTCTCTGGAAACACCATATATTTT.

V usage is TRBV18 and J usage is TRBJ1-1; 11 bases match TRBD1. This CDR3 is built from 14 residues. The junction had 4 bases not matched to a gene; V was cut back by 4 bases and J by 6 bases. Germline V gene sequence: CDR1 KGHSH, CDR2 LQKENI. The CDR3 coding sequence is TGTGCCAGCTCACTGGACAGGGGGCGAGCTGAAGCTTTCTTT. Translating gives CASSLDRGRAEAFF. The full variable domain, completed using reference TRBV18 and TRBJ1-1, is NAGVMQNPRHLVRRRGQEARLRCSPMKGHSHVYWYRQLPEEGLKFMVYLQKENIIDESGMPKERFSAEFPKEGPSILRIQQVVRGDSAAYFCASSLDRGRAEAFFGQGTRLTVV.

The chain links TRBV10-1 to TRBJ2-2; TRBD2 is a possible D gene (6 bases). The germline CDR1 and CDR2 sequences are WNHNN and SYGVQD (reference sequence). Trimming left V 4 bases short and J 4 bases short, with 10 bases between. This CDR3 comprises 14 residues. CDR3 sequence: CASSALGSTGELFF. CDR3 nucleotides: TGCGCCAGCAGTGCCCTCGGGAGCACCGGGGAGCTGTTTTTT.

The genes are TRBV4-1 and TRBJ1-5, with no clear D. Germline V lookup: CDR1 MGHRA, CDR2 YSYEKL. The CDR3 is made up of 15 amino acids. Trimming cost V 1 base and J 1 base, with 8 bases left between them. In DNA, the CDR3 is TGCGCCAGCAGCCAAGGGCCTTTGAGCAATCAGCCCCAGCATTTT. It yields the protein CASSQGPLSNQPQHF.

This clone was counted only a few times. The V and J genes are TRBV5-6 and TRBJ1-1; 8 nucleotides align to TRBD1. V gave up 2 bases and J gave up 2 bases; unmatched junction bases: 8. Germline CDR1 is SGHDT and CDR2 is YYEEEE. The CDR3 has 16 residues. The CDR3 bases are TGTGCCAGCAGCTTAAGGGGCGGGACAGGTAACACTGAAGCTTTCTTT. Its protein product is CASSLRGGTGNTEAFF.

This clone was seen once. The chain is built from TRBV5-1 and TRBJ2-7; TRBD1 might be the D (6 bases). The V end lost 4 bases, the J end lost 0 bases, and 14 bases lay between the germline ends. Germline CDR1 is SGHRS and CDR2 is YFSETQ. The CDR3 spans 15 residues. The CDR3 region is CASSRTDASSYEQYF. The CDR3 nucleotides read TGCGCCAGCAGCCGGACAGATGCAAGCTCCTACGAGCAGTACTTC.

In its sample, this clone was seen a few times. The chain combines TRBV19 with TRBJ2-5, with 9 bases fitting TRBD2. This CDR3 has 13 amino acids. Trimming took 7 bases from V and 4 from J; bases not matched to a gene: 4. Germline V gene data show CDR1 as LNHDA and CDR2 as SQIVND (reference sequence). Here the CDR3 reads CASTRRGGETQYF. CDR3 bases: TGTGCCAGTACAAGGCGGGGGGGAGAGACCCAGTACTTC. Full variable domain (remainder filled in from reference TRBV19 and TRBJ2-5): DGGITQSPKYLFRKEGQNVTLSCEQNLNHDAMYWYRQDPGQGLRLIYYSQIVNDFQKGDIAEGYSVSREKKESFPLTVTSAQKNPTAFYLCASTRRGGETQYFGPGTRLLVL.

The chain combines TRBV5-1 with TRBJ2-6, with 12 positions matching TRBD1. The germline CDR1 and CDR2 sequences are SGHRS and YFSETQ. The trim removed 5 bases at V and 3 bases at J, leaving 9 bases unmatched. The CDR3 consists of 18 residues. CDR3 in DNA: TGCGCCAGCAGGGGACAGGGGGCGCGGTTGCTTGGGGCCAACGTCCTGACTTTC. It encodes CASRGQGARLLGANVLTF.

This chain connects TRBV7-9 to TRBJ1-1; no clear D. V lost 1 base and J 5 bases, leaving 5 bases between the germline ends. CDR1 is SEHNR, CDR2 FQNEAQ, per germline (reference sequence). The CDR3 spans 12 residues. The CDR3 DNA follows: TGTGCCAGCAGCTTAGTACATACTGAAGCTTTCTTT. This gives the protein CASSLVHTEAFF.

By share, this clone counts as medium-sized. The chain combines TRBV19 with TRBJ1-5, with D possibly TRBD1 on 5 matching bases. CDR1 is LNHDA and CDR2 is SQIVND in the germline V gene (reference sequence). The CDR3 extends over 14 amino acids. V dropped 3 bases and J dropped 9 bases, with 15 bases sitting between them. DNA of the CDR3: TGTGCCAGTAGTATGTCCGGGGACTTGCCGCCCCAGCATTTT. As protein: CASSMSGDLPPQHF.

The chain joins TRBV5-8 to TRBJ1-1; D may be TRBD1 (6 bases). Germline CDR1 reads SGHTS; CDR2 reads YDEGEE. This CDR3 has 15 residues. Trimming removed 4 bases at V and 5 bases at J, with 18 bases between. The DNA for the CDR3 is TGTGCCAGCAGCCCGCAGGTTGGGACAAAGACTGAAGCTTTCTTT. This codes for CASSPQVGTKTEAFF.

This sequence joins TRBV6-5 and TRBJ1-1, with a tentative D call TRBD1 (5 bases). The ends were cut back, 6 bases at V and 3 bases at J, with 11 bases in the middle. Germline CDR1 reads MNHEY; CDR2 reads SVGAGI. The CDR3 totals 13 residues. The CDR3 region is CASSRPTDTEAFF. As DNA, the CDR3 is TGTGCCAGCAGCCGACCGACAGACACTGAAGCTTTCTTT.

As concerns this clone: Compared with germline, one end of the junction differs, possibly owing to a read error. The V and J genes are TRBV7-7 and TRBJ2-6, with 12 bases matching TRBD1. Germline values: CDR1 SSHAT, CDR2 FNYEAQ (reference sequence). The CDR3 extends over 17 amino acids. The CDR3 DNA is TGTGCTAGCAGCAAGGGACAGGGGGCGGGAGGGGCCAACGTCCTGACTTTC. Translating it yields CASSKGQGAGGANVLTF.

In this sample, this clone turned up a few times. The chain recombines TRBV9 with TRBJ2-5, with 9 bases identical to TRBD1. In germline, CDR1 is SGDLS, CDR2 YYNGEE. The length of the CDR3 is 16 residues. Germline trimming cut 0 bases from V and 5 bases from J; bases unmatched to any gene: 8. The CDR3 DNA reads TGTGCCAGCAGCGTAGGCGGACAGGGGAGCGGGGAGACCCAGTACTTC. Amino acids: CASSVGGQGSGETQYF.

V is TRBV27 and J is TRBJ1-2; 11 bases fit TRBD1. V gave up 6 bases and J gave up 4 bases; unmatched junction bases: 7. The CDR3 covers 15 residues. CDR1 and CDR2 from the germline V gene are MNHEY and SMNVEV (reference sequence). Written as DNA, the CDR3 is TGTGCCAGCAGGCAAAGGACAGGGGGCGTCTATGGCTACACCTTC. It yields the protein CASRQRTGGVYGYTF.

With regard to this clone: The identical CDR3 is also encoded by other nucleotide sequences in the sample. This rearrangement joins TRBV6-5 to TRBJ2-2; D call uncertain. The CDR3 has 12 residues. CDR1 and CDR2 (germline): MNHEY, SVGAGI. V was clipped by 2 bases and J by 4 bases, with 2 bases between them. The CDR3 sequence is CASSYLTGELFF. CDR3 bases: TGTGCCAGCAGTTACCTCACCGGGGAGCTGTTTTTT.

The sample holds a few counts of this clone. The chain links TRBV12-3 or TRBV12-4 to TRBJ1-2; TRBD1 agrees at 7 bases. The CDR3 runs to 12 residues. V lost 6 bases and J lost 4; bases outside the gene matches: 2. CDR3 sequence (DNA): TGTGCCAGCAGACGGACAGGCTATGGCTACACCTTC. Its translation: CASRRTGYGYTF.